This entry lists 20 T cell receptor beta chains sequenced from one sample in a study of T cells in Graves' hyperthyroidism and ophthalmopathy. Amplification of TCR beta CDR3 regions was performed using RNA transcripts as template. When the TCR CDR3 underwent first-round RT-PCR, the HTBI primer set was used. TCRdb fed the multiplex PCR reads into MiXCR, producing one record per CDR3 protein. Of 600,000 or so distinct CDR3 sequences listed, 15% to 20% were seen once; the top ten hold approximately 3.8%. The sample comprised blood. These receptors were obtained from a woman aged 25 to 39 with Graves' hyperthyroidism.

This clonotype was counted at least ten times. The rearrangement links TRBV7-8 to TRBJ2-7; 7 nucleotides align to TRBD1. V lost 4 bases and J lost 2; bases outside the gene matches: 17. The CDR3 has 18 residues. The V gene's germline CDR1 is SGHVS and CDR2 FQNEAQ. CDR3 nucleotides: TGTGCCAGCAGCTCCGATTTGACAGGGCGGCACCCCCCCTACGAGCAGTACTTC. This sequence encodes CASSSDLTGRHPPYEQYF.

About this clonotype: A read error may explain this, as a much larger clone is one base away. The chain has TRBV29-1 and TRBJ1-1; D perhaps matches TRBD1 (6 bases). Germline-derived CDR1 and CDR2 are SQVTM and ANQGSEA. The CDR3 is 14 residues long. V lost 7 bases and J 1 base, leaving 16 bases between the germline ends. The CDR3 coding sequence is TGCAGCGCGCAGGACAGAGGGTCGAACACTGAAGCTTTCTTT. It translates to CSAQDRGSNTEAFF.

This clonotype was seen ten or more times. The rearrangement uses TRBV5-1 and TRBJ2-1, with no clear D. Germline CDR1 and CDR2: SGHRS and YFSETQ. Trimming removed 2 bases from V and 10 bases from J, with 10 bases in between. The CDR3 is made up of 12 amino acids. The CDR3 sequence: CASSFGHVEQFF. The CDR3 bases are TGCGCCAGCAGCTTCGGGCATGTGGAGCAGTTCTTC.

The CDR3 coding sequence is TGCGCCAGCAGCCCCATACATGCAACTAATGAAAAACTGTTTTTT. Encoded protein: CASSPIHATNEKLFF. The chain is built from TRBV4-1 and TRBJ1-4; no definite D call. V lost 4 bases, J lost 0 bases, and 9 bases lay in between. CDR1 is MGHRA, CDR2 YSYEKL, per germline. The CDR3 sequence is 15 residues long.

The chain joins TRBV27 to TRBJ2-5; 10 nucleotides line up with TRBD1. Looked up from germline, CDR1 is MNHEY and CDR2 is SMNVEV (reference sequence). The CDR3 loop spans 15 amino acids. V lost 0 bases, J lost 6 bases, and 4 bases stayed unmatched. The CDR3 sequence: CASSLSEDRGKTQYF. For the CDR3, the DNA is TGTGCCAGCAGTTTATCCGAGGACAGGGGGAAGACCCAGTACTTC.

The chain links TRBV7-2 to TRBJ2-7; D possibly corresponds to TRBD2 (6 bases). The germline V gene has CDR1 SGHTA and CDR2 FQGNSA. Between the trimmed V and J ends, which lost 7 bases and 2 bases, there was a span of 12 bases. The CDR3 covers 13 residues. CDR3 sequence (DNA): TGTGCCAGCAACTACGGGACTCCCTACGAGCAGTACTTC. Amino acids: CASNYGTPYEQYF.

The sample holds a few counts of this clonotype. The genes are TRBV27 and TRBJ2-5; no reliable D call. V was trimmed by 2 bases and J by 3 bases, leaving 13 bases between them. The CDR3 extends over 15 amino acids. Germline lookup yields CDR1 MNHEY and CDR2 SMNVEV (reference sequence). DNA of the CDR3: TGTGCCAGCAGTTTAGTCACCGGCCGGGAAGAGACCCAGTACTTC. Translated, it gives CASSLVTGREETQYF.

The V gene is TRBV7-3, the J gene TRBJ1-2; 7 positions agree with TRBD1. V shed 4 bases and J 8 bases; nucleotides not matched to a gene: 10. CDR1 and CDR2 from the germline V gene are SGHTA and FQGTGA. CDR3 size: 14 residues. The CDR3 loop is CASSSADRERGYTF. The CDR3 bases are TGTGCCAGCAGCTCGGCCGACAGGGAAAGGGGCTACACCTTC.

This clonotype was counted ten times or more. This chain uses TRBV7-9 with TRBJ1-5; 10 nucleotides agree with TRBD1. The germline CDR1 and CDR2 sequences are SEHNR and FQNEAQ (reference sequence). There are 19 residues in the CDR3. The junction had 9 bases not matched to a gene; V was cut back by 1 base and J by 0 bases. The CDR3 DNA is TGTGCCAGCAGCTTAGTTAAAGGGACAGGGGATCTTAGCAATCAGCCCCAGCATTTT. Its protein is CASSLVKGTGDLSNQPQHF.

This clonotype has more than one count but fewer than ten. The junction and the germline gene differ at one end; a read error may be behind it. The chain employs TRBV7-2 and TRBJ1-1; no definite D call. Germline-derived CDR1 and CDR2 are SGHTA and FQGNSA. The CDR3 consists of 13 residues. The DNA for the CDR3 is TGTGCCAGCAGCTTAAGTCAGAACAGTGAAGCTTTCTTT. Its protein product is CASSLSQNSEAFF.

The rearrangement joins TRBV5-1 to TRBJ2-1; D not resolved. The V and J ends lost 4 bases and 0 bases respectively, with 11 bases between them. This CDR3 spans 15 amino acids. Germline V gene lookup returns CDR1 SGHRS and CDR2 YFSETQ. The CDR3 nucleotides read TGCGCCAGCAGCCGGGTTAACCCCTCCTACAATGAGCAGTTCTTC. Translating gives CASSRVNPSYNEQFF.

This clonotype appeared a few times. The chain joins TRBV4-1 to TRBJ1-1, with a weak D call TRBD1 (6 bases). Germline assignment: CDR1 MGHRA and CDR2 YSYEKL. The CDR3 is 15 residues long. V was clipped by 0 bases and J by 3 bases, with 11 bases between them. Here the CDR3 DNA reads TGCGCCAGCAGCCAAGAAGGCAGGGGCTACACTGAAGCTTTCTTT. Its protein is CASSQEGRGYTEAFF.

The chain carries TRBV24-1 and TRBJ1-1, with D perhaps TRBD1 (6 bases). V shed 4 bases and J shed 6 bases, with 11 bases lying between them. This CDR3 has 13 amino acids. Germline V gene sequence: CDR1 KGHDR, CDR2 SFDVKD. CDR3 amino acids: CATSDHDRPEAFF. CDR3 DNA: TGTGCCACCAGTGACCACGACAGGCCTGAAGCTTTCTTT.

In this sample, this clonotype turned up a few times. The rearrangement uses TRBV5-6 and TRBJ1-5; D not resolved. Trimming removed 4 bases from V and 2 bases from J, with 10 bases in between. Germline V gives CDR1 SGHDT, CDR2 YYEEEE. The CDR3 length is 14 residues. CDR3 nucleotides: TGTGCCAGCAGCAGAAAAAGGGGCAATCAGCCCCAGCATTTT. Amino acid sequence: CASSRKRGNQPQHF.

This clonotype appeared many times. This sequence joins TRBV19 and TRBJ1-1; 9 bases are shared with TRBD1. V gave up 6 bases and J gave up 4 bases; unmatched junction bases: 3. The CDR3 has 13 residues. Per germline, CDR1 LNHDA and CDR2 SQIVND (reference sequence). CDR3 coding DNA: TGTGCCAGTAGGACGGACAGGGGCACTGAAGCTTTCTTT. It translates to CASRTDRGTEAFF.

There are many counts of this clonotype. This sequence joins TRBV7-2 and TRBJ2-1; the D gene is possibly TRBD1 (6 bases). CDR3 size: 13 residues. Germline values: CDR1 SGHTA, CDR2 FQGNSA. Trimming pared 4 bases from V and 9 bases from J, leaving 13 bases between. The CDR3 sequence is CASSYGTPGEQFF. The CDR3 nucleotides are TGTGCCAGCAGCTACGGGACACCTGGTGAGCAGTTCTTC.

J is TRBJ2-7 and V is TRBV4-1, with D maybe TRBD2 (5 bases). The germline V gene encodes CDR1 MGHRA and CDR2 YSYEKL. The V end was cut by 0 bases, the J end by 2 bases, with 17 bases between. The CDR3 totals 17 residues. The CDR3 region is CASSQDYGSLPAYEQYF. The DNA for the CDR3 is TGCGCCAGCAGCCAAGACTATGGGAGTCTCCCAGCCTACGAGCAGTACTTC.

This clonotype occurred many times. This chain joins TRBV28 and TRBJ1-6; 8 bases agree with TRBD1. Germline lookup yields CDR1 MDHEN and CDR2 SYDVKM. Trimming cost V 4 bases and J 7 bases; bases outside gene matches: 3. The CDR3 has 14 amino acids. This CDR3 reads CASSSGGLNSPLHF. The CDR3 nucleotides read TGTGCCAGCAGTTCAGGGGGCCTCAATTCACCCCTCCACTTT.

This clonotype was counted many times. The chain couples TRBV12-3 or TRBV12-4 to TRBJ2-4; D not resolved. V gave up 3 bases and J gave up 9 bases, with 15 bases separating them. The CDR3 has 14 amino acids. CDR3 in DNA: TGTGCCAGCAGTTTCTACGGGCAGTCCAGCATTCAGTACTTC. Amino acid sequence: CASSFYGQSSIQYF.

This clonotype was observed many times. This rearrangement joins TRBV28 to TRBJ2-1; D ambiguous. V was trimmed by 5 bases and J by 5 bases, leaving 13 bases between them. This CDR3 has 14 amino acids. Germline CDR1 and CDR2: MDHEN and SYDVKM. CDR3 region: CASSLLRKDNEQFF. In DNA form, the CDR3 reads TGTGCCAGCAGTCTACTGAGGAAGGACAATGAGCAGTTCTTC.